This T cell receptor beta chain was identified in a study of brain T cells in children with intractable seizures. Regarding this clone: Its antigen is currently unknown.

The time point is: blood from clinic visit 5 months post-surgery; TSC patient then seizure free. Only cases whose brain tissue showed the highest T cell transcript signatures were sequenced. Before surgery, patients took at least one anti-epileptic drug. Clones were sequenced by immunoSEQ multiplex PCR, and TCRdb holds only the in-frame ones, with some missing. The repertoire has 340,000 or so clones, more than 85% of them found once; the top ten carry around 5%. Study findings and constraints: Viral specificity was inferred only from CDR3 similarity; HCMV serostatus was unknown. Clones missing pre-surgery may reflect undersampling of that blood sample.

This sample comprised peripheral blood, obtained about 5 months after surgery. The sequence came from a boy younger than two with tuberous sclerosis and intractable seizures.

CDR3 region: CASSLGGIGNTIYF. CDR3 in DNA: TGTGCCAGCAGCTTAGGCGGAATTGGAAACACCATATATTTT. J is TRBJ1-3 and V is TRBV7-3, with D unclear. Per germline, CDR1 SGHTA and CDR2 FQGTGA. This CDR3 spans 14 amino acids. Trimming pared 2 bases from V and 3 bases from J, leaving 8 bases between. Full variable domain (remainder filled in from reference TRBV7-3 and TRBJ1-3): GAGVSQTPSNKVTEKGKYVELRCDPISGHTALYWYRQSLGQGPEFLIYFQGTGAADDSGLPNDRFFAVRPEGSVSTLKIQRTERGDSAVYLCASSLGGIGNTIYFGEGSWLTVV.